The rows below give T cell receptor beta chains drawn from one sample of a study of T-cell memory formation after mild COVID-19. TCRdb used MiXCR to reprocess the 5' RACE reads, holding one entry per CDR3 protein. Of around 250,000 distinct CDR3 sequences listed, over 15% are singletons. The specimen sequenced was PBMCs or a T cell subset sorted from them (not recorded which). Receptor source: a man in his late teens or twenties who had mild COVID-19 (a few samples of this study predate the infection). Cell type and time point are not known. Each CDR3 is given with its conserved first and last residue. Fields, in order: CDR3 DNA, CDR3 protein, J gene, clone size, V gene, D gene. The D gene is left open where the match is weak. The size entry is marked missing in some rows and otherwise reads once, few, many or a size class.

CDR3 DNA: TGTGCCAGCAGCCAAGGGGGTTGGGTCAATGAGCAGTTCTTC; CDR3 protein: CASSQGGWVNEQFF; J gene: TRBJ2-1; clone size: .; V gene: TRBV3-1; D gene: .
CDR3 DNA: TGTGCCAGCAGCCAGGTGACAGGGGCCGAGCAGTTCTTC; CDR3 protein: CASSQVTGAEQFF; J gene: TRBJ2-1; clone size: .; V gene: TRBV3-1; D gene: TRBD1
CDR3 DNA: TGCGCCAGCAGCTTGGCGACAGGGGGCGCTGGCTACACCTTC; CDR3 protein: CASSLATGGAGYTF; J gene: TRBJ1-2; clone size: .; V gene: TRBV5-1; D gene: TRBD1
CDR3 DNA: TGTGCCAGCAGTTACAGAGGGGACCCAAATCGGGAGCAGTACTTC; CDR3 protein: CASSYRGDPNREQYF; J gene: TRBJ2-7; clone size: .; V gene: TRBV6-2/TRBV6-3; D gene: .
CDR3 DNA: TGCAGTGCTAGAGATTCCAGGGGCGCGTATGAAAAACTGTTTTTT; CDR3 protein: CSARDSRGAYEKLFF; J gene: TRBJ1-4; clone size: few; V gene: TRBV20-1; D gene: .
CDR3 DNA: TGTGCCAGCAGTTACCAACAGGGATACTATGGCTACACCTTC; CDR3 protein: CASSYQQGYYGYTF; J gene: TRBJ1-2; clone size: many; V gene: TRBV6-6; D gene: .
CDR3 DNA: TGTGCCAGCAGCGTAGGGATTAGGGACACTGAAGCTTTCTTT; CDR3 protein: CASSVGIRDTEAFF; J gene: TRBJ1-1; clone size: .; V gene: TRBV9; D gene: .
CDR3 DNA: TGTGCCAGCAGTTACGTTCGCTCCCCCGGACCCTACAATGAGCAGTTCTTC; CDR3 protein: CASSYVRSPGPYNEQFF; J gene: TRBJ2-1; clone size: many; V gene: TRBV6-5; D gene: .
CDR3 DNA: TGCGCCAGCAGCCAAGTGGGTGGAGGGGGCAGTGGCTACACCTTC; CDR3 protein: CASSQVGGGGSGYTF; J gene: TRBJ1-2; clone size: .; V gene: TRBV4-1; D gene: TRBD1
CDR3 DNA: TGTGCCAGCAGCGAGGGGGTGATCACAGATACGCAGTATTTT; CDR3 protein: CASSEGVITDTQYF; J gene: TRBJ2-3; clone size: .; V gene: TRBV9; D gene: .
CDR3 DNA: TGTGCCAGCAGTAACAGCTACTACGAGCAGTACTTC; CDR3 protein: CASSNSYYEQYF; J gene: TRBJ2-7; clone size: .; V gene: TRBV5-6; D gene: .
CDR3 DNA: TGCGCCAGCAGCCAAGTGGGGCCGGGAAGCTCCTACGAGCAGTACTTC; CDR3 protein: CASSQVGPGSSYEQYF; J gene: TRBJ2-7; clone size: .; V gene: TRBV4-1; D gene: .
CDR3 DNA: TGCGCCAGCAGCTACGGCCAGGGCACAGATACGCAGTATTTT; CDR3 protein: CASSYGQGTDTQYF; J gene: TRBJ2-3; clone size: .; V gene: TRBV4-3; D gene: .
CDR3 DNA: TGCGCCAGCAGCCAACTACAGGGAGGTACAGATACGCAGTATTTT; CDR3 protein: CASSQLQGGTDTQYF; J gene: TRBJ2-3; clone size: .; V gene: TRBV4-3; D gene: .
CDR3 DNA: TGTGCCAGTAGACTAGCGGGCAATGTACTCTACAATGAGCAGTTCTTC; CDR3 protein: CASRLAGNVLYNEQFF; J gene: TRBJ2-1; clone size: few; V gene: TRBV6-2/TRBV6-3; D gene: TRBD2
CDR3 DNA: TGTGCCACCAGCAAGCGGACAGGGAATAGGAAAGAGACCCAGTACTTC; CDR3 protein: CATSKRTGNRKETQYF; J gene: TRBJ2-5; clone size: few; V gene: TRBV15; D gene: TRBD1
CDR3 DNA: TGCGCCAGCAGCCTTCGAGACTGGGTTTCAGCCAACGTCCTGACTTTC; CDR3 protein: CASSLRDWVSANVLTF; J gene: TRBJ2-6; clone size: few; V gene: TRBV5-1; D gene: .
CDR3 DNA: TGTGCCAGCAGTTTTAGTATCGGGGGTGAAGAGACCCAGTACTTC; CDR3 protein: CASSFSIGGEETQYF; J gene: TRBJ2-5; clone size: .; V gene: TRBV12-3/TRBV12-4; D gene: .
CDR3 DNA: TGTGCCACCAGTAAAGGGACAGGGAACCGAGAGACCCAGTACTTC; CDR3 protein: CATSKGTGNRETQYF; J gene: TRBJ2-5; clone size: .; V gene: TRBV24-1; D gene: TRBD1
CDR3 DNA: TGTGCCAGCAGTGTCGTGGGGGGGGCCTATGGCTACACCTTC; CDR3 protein: CASSVVGGAYGYTF; J gene: TRBJ1-2; clone size: .; V gene: TRBV2; D gene: .
CDR3 DNA: TGCAGCGTTGAACCCTCTCTGGACGGGCGCGGTGGCTACACCTTC; CDR3 protein: CSVEPSLDGRGGYTF; J gene: TRBJ1-2; clone size: .; V gene: TRBV29-1; D gene: .
CDR3 DNA: TGTGCCAGCGAACACGGGCAGAACTCCTACGAGCAGTACTTC; CDR3 protein: CASEHGQNSYEQYF; J gene: TRBJ2-7; clone size: many; V gene: TRBV2; D gene: .
CDR3 DNA: TGTGCCAGCAGTCCGGACAGGGGAAGAAACACCATATATTTT; CDR3 protein: CASSPDRGRNTIYF; J gene: TRBJ1-3; clone size: few; V gene: TRBV28; D gene: TRBD1
CDR3 DNA: TGTGCCACCAGTGTAGACAGAGCCTATGGCTACACCTTC; CDR3 protein: CATSVDRAYGYTF; J gene: TRBJ1-2; clone size: few; V gene: TRBV24-1; D gene: .
CDR3 DNA: TGCGCCAGCAGCTTGGGACAGGGCCGCTCTAACTATGGCTACACCTTC; CDR3 protein: CASSLGQGRSNYGYTF; J gene: TRBJ1-2; clone size: .; V gene: TRBV5-1; D gene: TRBD1
CDR3 DNA: TGCGCCAGCAGCTTCTCCGGCTCCTATGGCTACACCTTC; CDR3 protein: CASSFSGSYGYTF; J gene: TRBJ1-2; clone size: few; V gene: TRBV5-1; D gene: .
CDR3 DNA: TGTGCCAGCTCAGCACAGGATAACACCGGGGAGCTGTTTTTT; CDR3 protein: CASSAQDNTGELFF; J gene: TRBJ2-2; clone size: .; V gene: TRBV18; D gene: .
CDR3 DNA: TGTGCCAGCAGCCCGAGTGGGCGGGGGGGATCCTACGAGCAGTACTTC; CDR3 protein: CASSPSGRGGSYEQYF; J gene: TRBJ2-7; clone size: .; V gene: TRBV4-2; D gene: TRBD2
CDR3 DNA: TGTGCCAGCAGTTTAGGGAGACAGCTTGAAGCTTTCTTT; CDR3 protein: CASSLGRQLEAFF; J gene: TRBJ1-1; clone size: .; V gene: TRBV27; D gene: .
CDR3 DNA: TGCGCCAGCAGCCCCTCCCGAGGGGCCAACGTCCTGACTTTC; CDR3 protein: CASSPSRGANVLTF; J gene: TRBJ2-6; clone size: .; V gene: TRBV4-1; D gene: .
CDR3 DNA: TGCGCCAGCAGCTTGGCTCCCACCGATCGGACCCAGTACTTC; CDR3 protein: CASSLAPTDRTQYF; J gene: TRBJ2-5; clone size: .; V gene: TRBV5-1; D gene: .
CDR3 DNA: TGTGCCAGCAGCTTTATGGGAAGTCGAGAAAAACTGTTTTTT; CDR3 protein: CASSFMGSREKLFF; J gene: TRBJ1-4; clone size: .; V gene: TRBV7-9; D gene: .
CDR3 DNA: TGTGCCAGCAGTTTTCTCGGGGGTAACTATGGCTACACCTTC; CDR3 protein: CASSFLGGNYGYTF; J gene: TRBJ1-2; clone size: .; V gene: TRBV12-3/TRBV12-4; D gene: .
CDR3 DNA: TGTGCTAACCGGAGGGGGGTGGCCGGGGAGCTGTTTTTT; CDR3 protein: CANRRGVAGELFF; J gene: TRBJ2-2; clone size: .; V gene: TRBV12-3/TRBV12-4; D gene: .
CDR3 DNA: TGCGCCAGCAGCTTGGATTCAGGGTATGGCTACACCTTC; CDR3 protein: CASSLDSGYGYTF; J gene: TRBJ1-2; clone size: .; V gene: TRBV5-1; D gene: .
CDR3 DNA: TGTGCCAGCAGCAACCTAGCGGGGTTCACAGATACGCAGTATTTT; CDR3 protein: CASSNLAGFTDTQYF; J gene: TRBJ2-3; clone size: few; V gene: TRBV7-9; D gene: TRBD2
CDR3 DNA: TGTGCCTGGAGTACGCTAACGGGAAATCAGCCCCAGCATTTT; CDR3 protein: CAWSTLTGNQPQHF; J gene: TRBJ1-5; clone size: many; V gene: TRBV30; D gene: .
CDR3 DNA: TGTGCCAGCAGCTTAGTCGGGGTGGCCGATGGCTACACCTTC; CDR3 protein: CASSLVGVADGYTF; J gene: TRBJ1-2; clone size: .; V gene: TRBV7-2; D gene: .
CDR3 DNA: TGTGCCAGCAGTTACTCGCCTAGCGGGCAAGAGACCCAGTACTTC; CDR3 protein: CASSYSPSGQETQYF; J gene: TRBJ2-5; clone size: few; V gene: TRBV6-2/TRBV6-3; D gene: TRBD2
CDR3 DNA: TGCAGTGCCACCCCTCGAAGGCTATTGAACACTGAAGCTTTCTTT; CDR3 protein: CSATPRRLLNTEAFF; J gene: TRBJ1-1; clone size: few; V gene: TRBV20-1; D gene: .
CDR3 DNA: TGTGCCAGCAGCTTCAGGTCGTTCACAGATACGCAGTATTTT; CDR3 protein: CASSFRSFTDTQYF; J gene: TRBJ2-3; clone size: few; V gene: TRBV7-2; D gene: .
CDR3 DNA: TGCGCCAGCAGCTTGGTGGCCCCAGATACGCAGTATTTT; CDR3 protein: CASSLVAPDTQYF; J gene: TRBJ2-3; clone size: .; V gene: TRBV5-1; D gene: .
CDR3 DNA: TGTGCCAGCAGCCGCGAGGGAGGTCCAGCCCCAGATACGCAGTATTTT; CDR3 protein: CASSREGGPAPDTQYF; J gene: TRBJ2-3; clone size: few; V gene: TRBV4-2; D gene: .
CDR3 DNA: TGTGCCAGCAGTCCATGGGACGTCGTCGGCTACACCTTC; CDR3 protein: CASSPWDVVGYTF; J gene: TRBJ1-2; clone size: .; V gene: TRBV6-1; D gene: .
CDR3 DNA: TGTGCCAGCGGACACGGCAATCAGCCCCAGCATTTT; CDR3 protein: CASGHGNQPQHF; J gene: TRBJ1-5; clone size: .; V gene: TRBV27; D gene: .
CDR3 DNA: TGTGCCAGCAGCTTGGCGGGAGTATTAGGGGGCTACACCTTC; CDR3 protein: CASSLAGVLGGYTF; J gene: TRBJ1-2; clone size: few; V gene: TRBV5-4; D gene: .
CDR3 DNA: TGTGCCAGCAGCTTGTGGGGGTCGGGGACTGAAGCTTTCTTT; CDR3 protein: CASSLWGSGTEAFF; J gene: TRBJ1-1; clone size: .; V gene: TRBV5-6; D gene: .
CDR3 DNA: TGTGCCAGCAGCCGTCCGGGACAGGGGGTATATGGCTACACCTTC; CDR3 protein: CASSRPGQGVYGYTF; J gene: TRBJ1-2; clone size: .; V gene: TRBV7-2; D gene: TRBD1
CDR3 DNA: TGTGCCAGCAGTACTAACAGGGCCGGGAACATTCAGTACTTC; CDR3 protein: CASSTNRAGNIQYF; J gene: TRBJ2-4; clone size: .; V gene: TRBV6-6; D gene: .